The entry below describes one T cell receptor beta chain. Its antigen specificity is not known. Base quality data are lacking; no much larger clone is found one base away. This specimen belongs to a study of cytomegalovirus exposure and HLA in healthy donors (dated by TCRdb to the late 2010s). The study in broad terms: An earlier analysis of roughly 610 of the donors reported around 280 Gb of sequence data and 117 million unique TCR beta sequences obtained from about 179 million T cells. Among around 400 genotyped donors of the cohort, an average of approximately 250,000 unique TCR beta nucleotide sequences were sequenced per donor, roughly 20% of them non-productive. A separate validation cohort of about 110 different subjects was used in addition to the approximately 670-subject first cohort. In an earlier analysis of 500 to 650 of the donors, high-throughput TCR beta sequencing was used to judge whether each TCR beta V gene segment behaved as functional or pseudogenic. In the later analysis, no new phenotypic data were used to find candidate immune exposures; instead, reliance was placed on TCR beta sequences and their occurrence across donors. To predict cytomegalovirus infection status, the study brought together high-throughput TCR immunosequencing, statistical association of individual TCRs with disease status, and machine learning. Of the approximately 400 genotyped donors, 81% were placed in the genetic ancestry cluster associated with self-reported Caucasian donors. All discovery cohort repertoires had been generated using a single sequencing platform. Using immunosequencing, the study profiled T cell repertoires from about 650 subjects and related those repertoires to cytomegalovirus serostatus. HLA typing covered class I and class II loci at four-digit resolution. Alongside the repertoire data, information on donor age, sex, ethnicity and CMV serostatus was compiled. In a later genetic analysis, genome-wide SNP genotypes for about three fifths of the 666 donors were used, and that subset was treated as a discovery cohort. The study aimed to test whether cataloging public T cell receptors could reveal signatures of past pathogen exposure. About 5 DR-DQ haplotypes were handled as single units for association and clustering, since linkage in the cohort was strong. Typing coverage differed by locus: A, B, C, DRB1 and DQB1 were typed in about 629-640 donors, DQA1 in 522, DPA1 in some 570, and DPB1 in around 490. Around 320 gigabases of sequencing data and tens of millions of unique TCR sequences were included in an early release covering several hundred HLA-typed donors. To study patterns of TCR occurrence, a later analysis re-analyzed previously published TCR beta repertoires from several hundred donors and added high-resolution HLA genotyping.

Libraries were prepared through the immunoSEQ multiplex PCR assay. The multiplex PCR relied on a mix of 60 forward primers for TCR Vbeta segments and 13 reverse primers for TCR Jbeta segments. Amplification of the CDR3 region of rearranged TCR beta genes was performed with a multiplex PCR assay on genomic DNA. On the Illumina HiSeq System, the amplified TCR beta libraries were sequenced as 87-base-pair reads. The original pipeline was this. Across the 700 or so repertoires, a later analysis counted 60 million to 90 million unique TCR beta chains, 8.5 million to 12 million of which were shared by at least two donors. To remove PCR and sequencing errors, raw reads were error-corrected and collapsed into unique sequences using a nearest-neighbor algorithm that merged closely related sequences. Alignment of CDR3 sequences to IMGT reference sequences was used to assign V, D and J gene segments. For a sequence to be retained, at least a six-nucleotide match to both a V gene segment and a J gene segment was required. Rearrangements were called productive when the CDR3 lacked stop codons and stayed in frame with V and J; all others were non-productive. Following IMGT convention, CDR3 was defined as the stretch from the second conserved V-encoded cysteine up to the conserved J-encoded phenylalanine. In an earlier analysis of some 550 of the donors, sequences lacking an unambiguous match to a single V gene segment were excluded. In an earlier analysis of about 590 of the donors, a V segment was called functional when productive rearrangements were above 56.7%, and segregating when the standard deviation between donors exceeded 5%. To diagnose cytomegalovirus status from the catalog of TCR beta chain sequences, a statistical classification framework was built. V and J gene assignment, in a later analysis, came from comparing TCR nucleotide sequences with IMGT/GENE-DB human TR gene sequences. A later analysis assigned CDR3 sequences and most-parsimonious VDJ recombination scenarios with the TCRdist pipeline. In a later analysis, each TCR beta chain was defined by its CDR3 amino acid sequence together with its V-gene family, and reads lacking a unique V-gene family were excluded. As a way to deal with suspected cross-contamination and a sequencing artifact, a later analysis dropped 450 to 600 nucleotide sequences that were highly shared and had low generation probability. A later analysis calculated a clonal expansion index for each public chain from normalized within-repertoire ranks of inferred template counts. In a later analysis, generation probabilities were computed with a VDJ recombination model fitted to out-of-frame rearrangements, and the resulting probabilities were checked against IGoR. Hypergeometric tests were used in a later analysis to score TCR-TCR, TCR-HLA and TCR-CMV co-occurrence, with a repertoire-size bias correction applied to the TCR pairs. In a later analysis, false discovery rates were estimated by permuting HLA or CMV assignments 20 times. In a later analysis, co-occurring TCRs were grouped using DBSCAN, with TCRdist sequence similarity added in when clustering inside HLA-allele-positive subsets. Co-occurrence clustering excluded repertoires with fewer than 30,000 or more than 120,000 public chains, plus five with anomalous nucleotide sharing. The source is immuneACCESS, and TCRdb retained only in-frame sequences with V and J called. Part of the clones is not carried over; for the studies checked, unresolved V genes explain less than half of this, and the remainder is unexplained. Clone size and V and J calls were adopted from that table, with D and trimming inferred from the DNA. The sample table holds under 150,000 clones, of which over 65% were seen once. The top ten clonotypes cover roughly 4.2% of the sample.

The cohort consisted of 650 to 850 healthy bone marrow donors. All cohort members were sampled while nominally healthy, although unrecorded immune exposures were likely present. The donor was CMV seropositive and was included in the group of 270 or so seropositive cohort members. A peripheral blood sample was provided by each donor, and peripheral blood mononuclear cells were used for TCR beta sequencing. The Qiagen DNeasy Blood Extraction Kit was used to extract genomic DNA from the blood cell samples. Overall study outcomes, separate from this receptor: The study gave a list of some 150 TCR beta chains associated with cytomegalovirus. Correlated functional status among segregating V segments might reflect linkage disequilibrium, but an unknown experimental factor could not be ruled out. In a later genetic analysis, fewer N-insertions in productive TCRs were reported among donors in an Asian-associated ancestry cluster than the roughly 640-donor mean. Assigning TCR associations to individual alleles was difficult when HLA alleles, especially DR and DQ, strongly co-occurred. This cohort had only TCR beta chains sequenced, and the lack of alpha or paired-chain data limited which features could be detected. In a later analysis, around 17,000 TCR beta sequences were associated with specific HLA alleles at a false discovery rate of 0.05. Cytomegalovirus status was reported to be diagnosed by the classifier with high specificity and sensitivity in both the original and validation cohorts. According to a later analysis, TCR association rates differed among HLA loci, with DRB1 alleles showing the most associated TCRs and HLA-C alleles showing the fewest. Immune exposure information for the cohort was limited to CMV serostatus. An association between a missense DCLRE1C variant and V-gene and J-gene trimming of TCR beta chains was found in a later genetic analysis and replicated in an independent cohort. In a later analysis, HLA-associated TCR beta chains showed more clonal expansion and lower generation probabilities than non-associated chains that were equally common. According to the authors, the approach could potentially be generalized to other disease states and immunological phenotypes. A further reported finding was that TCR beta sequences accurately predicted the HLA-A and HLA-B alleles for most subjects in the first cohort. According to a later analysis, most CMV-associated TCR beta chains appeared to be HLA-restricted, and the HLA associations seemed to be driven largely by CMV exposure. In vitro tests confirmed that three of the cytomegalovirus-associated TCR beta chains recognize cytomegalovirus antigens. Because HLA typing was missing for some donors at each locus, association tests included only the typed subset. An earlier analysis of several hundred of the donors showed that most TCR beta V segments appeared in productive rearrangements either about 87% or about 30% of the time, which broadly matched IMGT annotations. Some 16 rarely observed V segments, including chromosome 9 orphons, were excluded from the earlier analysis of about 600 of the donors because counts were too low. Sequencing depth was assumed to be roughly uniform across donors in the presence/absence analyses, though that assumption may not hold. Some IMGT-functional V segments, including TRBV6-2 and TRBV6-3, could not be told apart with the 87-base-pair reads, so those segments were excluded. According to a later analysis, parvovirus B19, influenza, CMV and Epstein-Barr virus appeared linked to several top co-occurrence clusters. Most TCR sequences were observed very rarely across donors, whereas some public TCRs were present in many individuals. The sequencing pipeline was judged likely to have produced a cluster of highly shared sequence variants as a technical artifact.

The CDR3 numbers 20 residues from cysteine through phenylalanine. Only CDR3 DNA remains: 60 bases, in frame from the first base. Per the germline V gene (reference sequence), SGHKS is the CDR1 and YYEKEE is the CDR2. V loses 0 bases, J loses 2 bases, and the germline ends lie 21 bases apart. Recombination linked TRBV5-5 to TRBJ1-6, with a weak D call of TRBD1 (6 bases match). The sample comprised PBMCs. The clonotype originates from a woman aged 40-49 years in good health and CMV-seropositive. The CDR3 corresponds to CASSLGSSGGRGPYNSPLHF. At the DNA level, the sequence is TGTGCCAGCAGCTTGGGGTCGAGCGGGGGGCGAGGACCCTATAATTCACCCCTCCACTTT.